One sample yielded the 14 T cell receptor beta chains listed below, sequenced in a study of CD8+ T cells in alopecia areata. Treatment here: oral pan-JAK inhibitor, 5-10 mg twice daily. It was cDNA, reverse transcribed from extracted RNA, that served as the sequencing template. Data came from immunoSEQ multiplex PCR; TCRdb stores just in-frame clones and leaves some out. The sample has roughly 150,000 clones, around 50% seen once; the top ten hold 15%. Specimen: CD8+ T cells sorted from blood, collected at week 4, from a patient treated with tofacitinib. Receptor source: a human donor with alopecia areata.

CDR3 DNA: TGTGCCAGCAGCTTCGAGGTCGATGCGGGGGAGTTGGGGACCCAGTACTTC. Translating it yields CASSFEVDAGELGTQYF. The J gene is TRBJ2-5, the V gene TRBV7-6, with 7 bases matching TRBD2. This CDR3 contains 17 residues. Unmatched junction bases numbered 17, after V lost 3 bases and J lost 7 bases. Germline-derived CDR1 and CDR2 are SGHVS and FNYEAQ.

This chain connects TRBV30 to TRBJ1-1; D is unclear. Germline assignment: CDR1 GTSNPN and CDR2 SVGIG (reference sequence). The CDR3 loop spans 11 amino acids. V was clipped by 6 bases and J by 0 bases, with 5 bases between them. The CDR3 protein is CACTVNTEAFF. CDR3 DNA: TGTGCCTGTACAGTGAACACTGAAGCTTTCTTT.

This clone was picked up a small number of times. The chain carries TRBV4-3 and TRBJ1-1; the D gene is possibly TRBD1 (5 bases). Germline-derived CDR1 and CDR2 are LGHNA and YSLEER. The CDR3 length is 16 residues. V lost 0 bases and J lost 4, with 15 bases in between. CDR3 nucleotide sequence: TGCGCCAGCAGCCAAGAAAGCGGGGGTATCCCCACTGAAGCTTTCTTT. Residues: CASSQESGGIPTEAFF.

J is TRBJ1-1 and V is TRBV6-1, with D unresolved. Germline lookup yields CDR1 MNHNS and CDR2 SASEGT. The length of the CDR3 is 14 residues. Trimming removed 6 bases at V and 0 bases at J, with 11 bases between. The CDR3 loop is CASREGLMNTEAFF. The CDR3 DNA reads TGTGCCAGCAGGGAGGGATTAATGAACACTGAAGCTTTCTTT.

The rearrangement uses TRBV13 and TRBJ2-5; D gene uncertain. Germline V gene data show CDR1 as PRHDT and CDR2 as FYEKMQ (reference sequence). Trimming took 5 bases from V and 5 from J, leaving 15 bases between them. The CDR3 has 14 amino acids. Here the CDR3 reads CASSPSNWQETQYF. CDR3 DNA sequence: TGTGCCAGCAGCCCATCCAATTGGCAGGAGACCCAGTACTTC.

The chain has TRBV15 and TRBJ2-3, with a tentative D call TRBD2 (6 bases). Germline CDR1 and CDR2: LNHNV and YYDKDF (reference sequence). This CDR3 spans 16 amino acids. Between the trimmed V and J ends, which lost 5 bases and 4 bases, there was a span of 19 bases. The CDR3 here is CATSSLMAGSPDTQYF. The CDR3 bases are TGTGCCACCAGCTCCCTGATGGCGGGGAGTCCAGATACGCAGTATTTT.

This clone occurred once. The J gene is TRBJ2-2, the V gene TRBV5-4; D remains ambiguous. CDR1 and CDR2 (germline): SGHNT, YYREEE (reference sequence). The V end was cut by 2 bases, the J end by 1 base, with 6 bases between. The CDR3 runs 14 residues. This CDR3 is CASSLYLNTGELFF. The CDR3 coding sequence is TGTGCCAGCAGCTTATACTTGAACACCGGGGAGCTGTTTTTT.

This clone has a single count. The CDR3 region is CASSRDLGPNQPQHF. CDR3 nucleotide sequence: TGTGCCAGCAGCCGCGATCTAGGACCCAATCAGCCCCAGCATTTT. The V and J genes are TRBV7-8 and TRBJ1-5; D remains unclear. Between the trimmed V and J ends, which lost 5 bases and 3 bases, there was a span of 14 bases. Germline V gene data show CDR1 as SGHVS and CDR2 as FQNEAQ. CDR3 length equals 15 residues.

The chain joins TRBV7-8 to TRBJ1-5; 7 nucleotides agree with TRBD1. The germline V gene has CDR1 SGHVS and CDR2 FQNEAQ. The CDR3 runs 15 residues. J was trimmed by 5 bases and V by 7 bases; bases with no gene match: 11. The DNA for the CDR3 is TGTGCCAGCATCCCGGCAGGGGGGACCGATCAGCCCCAGCATTTT. Translating gives CASIPAGGTDQPQHF.

This clone was recorded a few times. The chain carries TRBV13 and TRBJ1-1; D is uncertain. Germline V lookup: CDR1 PRHDT, CDR2 FYEKMQ (reference sequence). V was clipped by 5 bases and J by 5 bases, with 15 bases between them. The CDR3 runs 14 residues. The CDR3 sequence: CASSPESRGTEAFF. The CDR3 region has the DNA TGTGCCAGCAGCCCGGAATCCCGGGGAACTGAAGCTTTCTTT. Combining the CDR3 with reference TRBV13 and TRBJ1-1 gives the whole variable domain AAGVIQSPRHLIKEKRETATLKCYPIPRHDTVYWYQQGPGQDPQFLISFYEKMQSDKGSIPDRFSAQQFSDYHSELNMSSLELGDSALYFCASSPESRGTEAFFGQGTRLTVV.

The chain is built from TRBV13 and TRBJ1-1, with D uncertain. The germline V gene has CDR1 PRHDT and CDR2 FYEKMQ (reference sequence). This CDR3 spans 12 amino acids. V was shortened by 5 bases and J by 6 bases, with 10 bases between the two germline ends. DNA for the CDR3: TGTGCCAGCAGCCCCATGATAGCTGAAGCTTTCTTT. It translates to CASSPMIAEAFF.

The chain uses TRBV6-5 and TRBJ2-1; D possibly corresponds to TRBD2 (5 bases). This CDR3 region has 12 residues. Germline CDR1 MNHEY, CDR2 SVGAGI. V lost 3 bases and J 6 bases, leaving 6 bases between the germline ends. The CDR3 DNA follows: TGTGCCAGCAGTTATCGGGGCAATGAGCAGTTCTTC. Its protein product is CASSYRGNEQFF.

This chain links TRBV30 with TRBJ1-2, with unresolved D. CDR3 length: 12 amino acids. Germline assignment: CDR1 GTSNPN and CDR2 SVGIG (reference sequence). The V end was cut by 2 bases, the J end by 3 bases, with 7 bases between. The CDR3 sequence is CAWSTDHYGYTF. CDR3 sequence (DNA): TGTGCCTGGAGTACGGACCACTATGGCTACACCTTC. The full variable domain, with the rest looked up from reference TRBV30 and TRBJ1-2, is SQTIHQWPATLVQPVGSPLSLECTVEGTSNPNLYWYRQAAGRGLQLLFYSVGIGQISSEVPQNLSASRPQDRQFILSSKKLLLSDSGFYLCAWSTDHYGYTFGSGTRLTVV.

J is TRBJ2-7 and V is TRBV30; D gene unclear. This CDR3 region has 15 residues. Trimming took 4 bases from V and 0 from J, leaving 16 bases between them. In germline, CDR1 is GTSNPN, CDR2 SVGIG (reference sequence). The CDR3 is CAWKLGLHASYEQYF. The CDR3 DNA reads TGTGCCTGGAAATTGGGTCTCCATGCCTCCTACGAGCAGTACTTC.